The rows below give T cell receptor beta chains drawn from one sample of a study of PD-1 blockade in classical Hodgkin lymphoma. Sequencing was performed with immunoSEQ multiplex PCR; in TCRdb, only in-frame clones are kept and a portion is missing. The table includes around 25,000 clones, more than 80% detected once. The sequencing here drew on peripheral blood mononuclear cells (PBMCs), taken before the second cycle of nivolumab. These receptors came from a human donor with classical Hodgkin lymphoma. Both conserved end residues are trimmed from each CDR3. Only some rows state a clone size, as once, few, many or a class for expanded clones.

size: .; V: TRBV15; J: TRBJ2-5; CDR3: ATSRDRASRAETQY
size: few; V: TRBV2; J: TRBJ2-5; CDR3: ASKSAGPGETQY
size: few; V: TRBV11-2; J: TRBJ2-4; CDR3: ASRRGTKNIQY
size: .; V: TRBV19; J: TRBJ1-5; CDR3: ASGPMVPQH
size: .; V: TRBV10-3; J: TRBJ1-3; CDR3: AISESRIDTIY
size: .; V: TRBV5-4; J: TRBJ2-1; CDR3: ASSFVGYNEQF
size: .; V: TRBV9; J: TRBJ1-2; CDR3: ASSSGPNYGYT
size: few; V: TRBV4-3; J: TRBJ2-1; CDR3: ASSQDQELGEQF
size: .; V: TRBV6-1; J: TRBJ1-4; CDR3: ASSEISNEKLF
size: .; V: TRBV2; J: TRBJ1-1; CDR3: ASNTQGPDTEAF
size: few; V: TRBV7-2; J: TRBJ2-3; CDR3: ASSTGFDYRTDTQY
size: .; V: TRBV9; J: TRBJ1-2; CDR3: ASSVDGD
size: .; V: TRBV5-4; J: TRBJ1-2; CDR3: ASSLWVGSNYGYT
size: .; V: TRBV27; J: TRBJ1-6; CDR3: ASRLYRTDNSPLH
size: once; V: TRBV11-2; J: TRBJ1-6; CDR3: ASSRQGAQANSPLH
size: few; V: TRBV4-1; J: TRBJ2-2; CDR3: ASSRQDRPRNTGELF
size: .; V: TRBV9; J: TRBJ2-3; CDR3: ASSVGRDTQY
size: .; V: TRBV5-4; J: TRBJ1-6; CDR3: ASSLVGRYHSPLH
size: .; V: TRBV7-2; J: TRBJ1-6; CDR3: ASSSTALPLH
size: .; V: TRBV2; J: TRBJ2-2; CDR3: ARARSNPGGAHTGELF
size: .; V: TRBV11-2; J: TRBJ2-3; CDR3: ASSLLGLATQY
size: .; V: TRBV7-2; J: TRBJ1-3; CDR3: ASSLARHSGNTIY
size: .; V: TRBV18; J: TRBJ2-5; CDR3: ASSPPGLARKETQY
size: .; V: TRBV19; J: TRBJ1-5; CDR3: ASSISRVSSNQPQH
size: .; V: TRBV7-2; J: TRBJ2-1; CDR3: ASSLNRGLYNEQF
size: few; V: TRBV4-1; J: TRBJ2-1; CDR3: ASSQVLRLSSYNEQF